This record covers a single TCR beta chain. Its antigen is not identified. Per the germline V gene, CDR1 is SGHVS and CDR2 is FNYEAQ. The CDR3 totals 15 residues. With V trimmed by 5 bases and J by 2 bases, 7 bases remained unmatched. The PCR employed 60 Vbeta primers together with 13 Jbeta primers. Data came from immunoSEQ multiplex PCR; TCRdb stores just in-frame clones and leaves some out. Of about 230,000 clones listed, 70% to 90% are singletons. This entry belongs to a study of cytomegalovirus exposure and HLA in healthy donors. The wider study: Previous work identified 95 million to 120 million unique TCR beta sequences from about 200 million T cells.

Study-wide points: A later analysis reportedly found fewer N-insertions in an Asian-associated ancestry cluster than the approximately 670-donor mean.

This clonotype was obtained from a girl aged 2-9 years in good health and CMV-seronegative. Material: PBMCs. This chain connects TRBV7-6 to TRBJ2-5, with 8 bases fitting TRBD1. Here the CDR3 reads CASSLGTGDQETQYF. The CDR3 coding sequence is TGTGCCAGCAGCCTCGGGACAGGAGATCAAGAGACCCAGTACTTC.